This TCR beta chain was observed in a study of a mutant IDH1 vaccine in newly diagnosed glioma. Study as a whole: Patients began vaccination 4-6 weeks after radiotherapy alone, or with temozolomide cycles. Sex distribution of treated patients was roughly 62% male and around 38% female; mean age was 40.4 years.

As for this clone: As yet, its antigen is unknown.

Time point meaning: week 5, during vaccination. One vaccine dose held 300 ug of mutant IDH1 20-mer peptide and came with topical imiquimod. Produced via immunoSEQ multiplex PCR; TCRdb's table is partial and in-frame only. The table has tens of thousands of clones, around 82% seen once. The sequencing used PBMCs, collected from a glioma patient whose treatment included an IDH1 peptide vaccine. The sequence came from a young woman with glioma. Some clones in this sample may be carry-over from other donors' samples.

CDR3 protein: CAGEGRPDTQYF. The CDR3 coding sequence is TGTGCCGGGGAGGGGAGGCCGGATACGCAGTATTTT. The chain joins TRBV30 to TRBJ2-3; 7 bases agree with TRBD2. The CDR3 spans 12 residues. Unmatched junction bases numbered 8, after V lost 8 bases and J lost 6 bases. Germline V lookup: CDR1 GTSNPN, CDR2 SVGIG (reference sequence).